Listed below are T cell receptor beta chains from one sample, sequenced in a study of OX40 agonist ivuxolimab in advanced cancers. Assay: immunoSEQ multiplex PCR; the TCRdb copy retains only in-frame clones and omits some. The table includes tens of thousands of clones, over 75% detected once. The starting material was CD4+ or CD8+ T cells sorted from blood, obtained in a trial of the OX40 agonist ivuxolimab. These TCRs come from an adult with an advanced solid tumor such as melanoma, head and neck, liver or kidney cancer. Both conserved end residues are part of each CDR3. Fields, in order: D gene, clone size, J gene, V gene, CDR3 length, CDR3 protein, CDR3 DNA. A D gene is named only where the DNA matches it firmly. Expanded clones are given a class, and other clones once, few, many or no size at all.

d_call: NA
clone_size: NA
j_call: TRBJ1-1
v_call: TRBV19
cdr3_length: 16
cdr3_aa: CASSMVRGSMNTEAFF
cdr3_nt: TGTGCCAGTAGTATGGTTAGGGGGTCGATGAACACTGAAGCTTTCTTT

d_call: TRBD1
clone_size: NA
j_call: TRBJ2-3
v_call: TRBV11-1
cdr3_length: 16
cdr3_aa: CASSPTGGYGTDTQYF
cdr3_nt: TGTGCCAGCAGCCCCACAGGGGGCTATGGCACAGATACGCAGTATTTT

d_call: TRBD1
clone_size: NA
j_call: TRBJ1-4
v_call: TRBV4-3
cdr3_length: 16
cdr3_aa: CASSQGSGTVLGKLFF
cdr3_nt: TGCGCCAGCAGCCAGGGGTCCGGGACAGTGCTGGGAAAACTGTTTTTT

d_call: NA
clone_size: NA
j_call: TRBJ1-6
v_call: TRBV5-4
cdr3_length: 16
cdr3_aa: CASSLVQGLDNSPLHF
cdr3_nt: TGTGCCAGCAGCTTGGTACAGGGCCTGGATAATTCACCCCTCCACTTT

d_call: TRBD1
clone_size: NA
j_call: TRBJ1-3
v_call: TRBV13
cdr3_length: 16
cdr3_aa: CASSLGRRGPGNTIYF
cdr3_nt: TGTGCCAGCAGCTTAGGCCGTAGGGGGCCTGGAAACACCATATATTTT

d_call: TRBD1
clone_size: once
j_call: TRBJ1-5
v_call: TRBV5-1
cdr3_length: 15
cdr3_aa: CASSLAGQVNQPQHF
cdr3_nt: TGCGCCAGCAGCTTGGCGGGACAGGTCAATCAGCCCCAGCATTTT

d_call: TRBD1
clone_size: NA
j_call: TRBJ2-5
v_call: TRBV14
cdr3_length: 14
cdr3_aa: CASSQDQGTGALYF
cdr3_nt: TGTGCCAGCAGCCAAGATCAAGGGACAGGGGCCCTGTACTTC

d_call: NA
clone_size: NA
j_call: TRBJ2-5
v_call: TRBV10-3
cdr3_length: 16
cdr3_aa: CAISSAYSRVEETQYF
cdr3_nt: TGTGCCATCAGCTCAGCCTACTCTAGGGTAGAAGAGACCCAGTACTTC

d_call: TRBD1
clone_size: NA
j_call: TRBJ1-1
v_call: TRBV4-2
cdr3_length: 16
cdr3_aa: CASSQGQGDRITEAFF
cdr3_nt: TGTGCCAGCAGCCAAGGACAGGGGGATCGAATCACTGAAGCTTTCTTT

d_call: NA
clone_size: NA
j_call: TRBJ1-1
v_call: TRBV7-8
cdr3_length: 14
cdr3_aa: CASSRGSTGGEAFF
cdr3_nt: TGTGCCAGCAGCAGAGGGTCCACCGGCGGTGAAGCTTTCTTT

d_call: NA
clone_size: NA
j_call: TRBJ1-2
v_call: TRBV9
cdr3_length: 19
cdr3_aa: CASSTQYGGQGPVSYGYTF
cdr3_nt: TGTGCCAGCAGCACTCAATACGGCGGCCAGGGCCCAGTGAGCTATGGCTACACCTTC

d_call: NA
clone_size: NA
j_call: TRBJ1-1
v_call: TRBV5-8
cdr3_length: 15
cdr3_aa: CASSLTQGGNTEAFF
cdr3_nt: TGTGCCAGCAGCCTAACCCAGGGAGGGAACACTGAAGCTTTCTTT

d_call: NA
clone_size: NA
j_call: TRBJ2-5
v_call: TRBV6-1
cdr3_length: 13
cdr3_aa: CASSGWGQETQYF
cdr3_nt: TGTGCCAGCAGTGGGTGGGGCCAGGAGACCCAGTACTTC

d_call: NA
clone_size: NA
j_call: TRBJ1-2
v_call: TRBV10-3
cdr3_length: 14
cdr3_aa: CAISDRTDNYGYTF
cdr3_nt: TGTGCCATCAGTGACCGGACGGATAACTATGGCTACACCTTC

d_call: TRBD1
clone_size: NA
j_call: TRBJ1-3
v_call: TRBV5-1
cdr3_length: 13
cdr3_aa: CASSLGQGDTIYF
cdr3_nt: TGCGCCAGCAGCTTGGGACAGGGAGACACCATATATTTT

d_call: NA
clone_size: NA
j_call: TRBJ2-2
v_call: TRBV6-5
cdr3_length: 14
cdr3_aa: CASSSTGFQRELFF
cdr3_nt: TGTGCCAGCAGTTCTACCGGCTTTCAGAGGGAGCTGTTTTTT

d_call: TRBD1
clone_size: few
j_call: TRBJ2-7
v_call: TRBV11-2
cdr3_length: 14
cdr3_aa: CASSPSPTGVEQYF
cdr3_nt: TGTGCCAGCAGCCCTAGCCCGACAGGGGTCGAGCAGTACTTC

d_call: NA
clone_size: NA
j_call: TRBJ1-2
v_call: TRBV9
cdr3_length: 14
cdr3_aa: CASSVGGLGYGYTF
cdr3_nt: TGTGCCAGCAGCGTAGGGGGGTTGGGCTATGGCTACACCTTC

d_call: NA
clone_size: few
j_call: TRBJ1-2
v_call: TRBV29-1
cdr3_length: 11
cdr3_aa: CSVGGQGGYTF
cdr3_nt: TGCAGCGTTGGCGGTCAGGGTGGCTACACCTTC

d_call: TRBD1
clone_size: few
j_call: TRBJ1-5
v_call: TRBV6-1
cdr3_length: 15
cdr3_aa: CASSADREGGQPQHF
cdr3_nt: TGTGCCAGCAGTGCGGACAGGGAAGGCGGACAGCCCCAGCATTTT

d_call: NA
clone_size: few
j_call: TRBJ1-2
v_call: TRBV14
cdr3_length: 16
cdr3_aa: CASSQDGGNFAYGYTF
cdr3_nt: TGTGCCAGCAGCCAAGATGGAGGGAATTTCGCCTATGGCTACACCTTC

d_call: TRBD2
clone_size: NA
j_call: TRBJ2-1
v_call: TRBV30
cdr3_length: 14
cdr3_aa: CAWSITGGLNEQFF
cdr3_nt: TGTGCCTGGAGTATAACGGGGGGGCTCAATGAGCAGTTCTTC

d_call: NA
clone_size: NA
j_call: TRBJ1-3
v_call: TRBV18
cdr3_length: 16
cdr3_aa: CASSPLDTGSGNTIYF
cdr3_nt: TGTGCCAGCTCACCCCTGGACACTGGCTCTGGAAACACCATATATTTT

d_call: TRBD2
clone_size: once
j_call: TRBJ2-7
v_call: TRBV7-2
cdr3_length: 17
cdr3_aa: CASSSNVLAGGLYEQYF
cdr3_nt: TGTGCCAGCAGCTCCAACGTCCTAGCGGGGGGCTTGTACGAGCAGTACTTC

d_call: NA
clone_size: NA
j_call: TRBJ1-2
v_call: TRBV6-6
cdr3_length: 13
cdr3_aa: CASSYRPGDGYTF
cdr3_nt: TGTGCCAGCAGTTACCGACCGGGGGATGGCTACACCTTC

d_call: NA
clone_size: NA
j_call: TRBJ1-6
v_call: TRBV19
cdr3_length: 14
cdr3_aa: CASSMGVENSPLHF
cdr3_nt: TGTGCCAGTAGTATGGGGGTTGAGAATTCACCCCTCCACTTT

d_call: NA
clone_size: NA
j_call: TRBJ1-1
v_call: TRBV5-1
cdr3_length: 14
cdr3_aa: CASSFQGLGTEAFF
cdr3_nt: TGCGCCAGCAGCTTTCAGGGGTTGGGGACTGAAGCTTTCTTT

d_call: NA
clone_size: few
j_call: TRBJ1-1
v_call: TRBV19
cdr3_length: 14
cdr3_aa: CASGGGTVNTEAFF
cdr3_nt: TGTGCCAGCGGAGGGGGAACCGTAAACACTGAAGCTTTCTTT

d_call: TRBD1
clone_size: NA
j_call: TRBJ2-7
v_call: TRBV7-2
cdr3_length: 12
cdr3_aa: CASSNRGVEQYF
cdr3_nt: TGTGCCAGCAGCAACAGGGGAGTCGAGCAGTACTTC

d_call: NA
clone_size: few
j_call: TRBJ1-5
v_call: TRBV25-1
cdr3_length: 13
cdr3_aa: CASSEQENQPQHF
cdr3_nt: TGTGCCAGCAGTGAACAGGAAAATCAGCCCCAGCATTTT

d_call: NA
clone_size: NA
j_call: TRBJ2-5
v_call: TRBV6-5
cdr3_length: 15
cdr3_aa: CASKQAGLKQETQYF
cdr3_nt: TGTGCCAGTAAACAGGCCGGCCTCAAACAAGAGACCCAGTACTTC

d_call: NA
clone_size: once
j_call: TRBJ2-5
v_call: TRBV7-2
cdr3_length: 16
cdr3_aa: CASSLDVLRTVETQYF
cdr3_nt: TGTGCCAGCAGCTTAGACGTGCTGAGGACCGTGGAGACCCAGTACTTC

d_call: NA
clone_size: once
j_call: TRBJ1-3
v_call: TRBV30
cdr3_length: 14
cdr3_aa: CAWSPRQAGNTIYF
cdr3_nt: TGTGCCTGGAGCCCTAGACAGGCTGGAAACACCATATATTTT

d_call: NA
clone_size: NA
j_call: TRBJ2-1
v_call: TRBV7-3
cdr3_length: 13
cdr3_aa: CASSLRAANEQFF
cdr3_nt: TGTGCCAGCAGCTTACGGGCAGCCAATGAGCAGTTCTTC

d_call: NA
clone_size: few
j_call: TRBJ2-3
v_call: TRBV14
cdr3_length: 18
cdr3_aa: CASSPSRGSVASTDTQYF
cdr3_nt: TGTGCCAGCAGCCCCTCCCGGGGTAGCGTGGCGAGCACAGATACGCAGTATTTT

d_call: NA
clone_size: NA
j_call: TRBJ2-3
v_call: TRBV6-5
cdr3_length: 15
cdr3_aa: CASSYSAGIPDTQYF
cdr3_nt: TGTGCCAGCAGTTACTCAGCAGGGATCCCAGATACGCAGTATTTT

d_call: TRBD1
clone_size: NA
j_call: TRBJ2-2
v_call: TRBV2
cdr3_length: 14
cdr3_aa: CASSLGKGAGELFF
cdr3_nt: TGTGCCAGCAGTCTAGGGAAGGGGGCTGGGGAGCTGTTTTTT

d_call: NA
clone_size: NA
j_call: TRBJ2-5
v_call: TRBV7-9
cdr3_length: 15
cdr3_aa: CASSSSLDQRETQYF
cdr3_nt: TGTGCCAGCAGCTCTTCCCTGGACCAGAGGGAGACCCAGTACTTC

d_call: NA
clone_size: NA
j_call: TRBJ1-1
v_call: TRBV10-3
cdr3_length: 18
cdr3_aa: CAISESFARGSMNTEAFF
cdr3_nt: TGTGCCATCAGTGAGTCGTTTGCCCGCGGGAGTATGAACACTGAAGCTTTCTTT

d_call: TRBD1
clone_size: NA
j_call: TRBJ1-1
v_call: TRBV4-3
cdr3_length: 15
cdr3_aa: CASSQARQGSTEAFF
cdr3_nt: TGCGCCAGCAGCCAAGCGAGACAGGGGAGCACTGAAGCTTTCTTT

d_call: TRBD1
clone_size: NA
j_call: TRBJ2-3
v_call: TRBV5-6
cdr3_length: 15
cdr3_aa: CASSFLGQRTDTQYF
cdr3_nt: TGTGCCAGCAGCTTTTTGGGACAGCGCACAGATACGCAGTATTTT

d_call: NA
clone_size: NA
j_call: TRBJ1-2
v_call: TRBV30
cdr3_length: 13
cdr3_aa: CAWSKGVSYGYTF
cdr3_nt: TGTGCCTGGAGTAAAGGGGTTAGCTATGGCTACACCTTC

d_call: NA
clone_size: NA
j_call: TRBJ2-5
v_call: TRBV2
cdr3_length: 12
cdr3_aa: CASKREEETQYF
cdr3_nt: TGTGCCAGCAAGAGGGAAGAAGAGACCCAGTACTTC

d_call: NA
clone_size: NA
j_call: TRBJ1-4
v_call: TRBV5-5
cdr3_length: 14
cdr3_aa: CASSFSSDNEKLFF
cdr3_nt: TGTGCCAGCAGCTTCTCAAGTGATAATGAAAAACTGTTTTTT

d_call: NA
clone_size: NA
j_call: TRBJ2-7
v_call: TRBV6-6
cdr3_length: 13
cdr3_aa: CASSFGQRYEQYF
cdr3_nt: TGTGCCAGCAGTTTTGGACAGCGCTACGAGCAGTACTTC

d_call: TRBD1
clone_size: NA
j_call: TRBJ2-3
v_call: TRBV10-3
cdr3_length: 14
cdr3_aa: CAITGTGVADTQYF
cdr3_nt: TGTGCCATCACCGGGACAGGGGTTGCAGATACGCAGTATTTT